Reported below is one T cell receptor beta chain. Additional DNA sequences in this sample encode the identical CDR3. The sample is drawn from a study of shared clonotypes between healthy human individuals. The CDR3 contains 15 residues. CDR1 and CDR2 from the germline V gene are SGHAT and FQNNGV. V was trimmed by 0 bases and J by 2 bases, leaving 5 bases between them. CD45RA+ naive and CD45RA-negative memory subsets were separated from CD4+ cells. The protocol was immunoSEQ multiplex PCR, while the TCRdb copy is restricted to in-frame clones and leaves out a portion. The repertoire holds millions of clones, with around 90% as singletons.

V gene TRBV11-2 combines with J gene TRBJ2-6; D unclear. The sequenced sample consisted of naive CD4+ T cells sorted from blood. Noted subset: CD45RA+ positively selected. This receptor was obtained from a man between 18 and 35 years old in good health. CDR3 amino acids: CASSLDRAGANVLTF. CDR3 nucleotides: TGTGCCAGCAGCTTAGACCGGGCTGGGGCCAACGTCCTGACTTTC.